This T cell receptor (beta chain) was sequenced for a study of T-cell reconstitution after alpha-beta-depleted transplantation in children. Preparation of the TCRbeta library used unique molecular identifiers. TCRdb processed the PCR reads anew with MiXCR; each CDR3 protein has one entry. Here the sample spans about 610,000 distinct CDR3 sequences, 10% being singletons. CDR1 is GTSNPN and CDR2 is SVGIG in the germline V gene (reference sequence). Trimming took 2 bases from V and 5 from J, leaving 18 bases between them. There are 15 residues in the CDR3. The chain combines TRBV30 with TRBJ1-1, with TRBD1 as a possible D gene (5 bases). The clonotype was recovered from a human donor who donated a stem cell graft to a child with acute myeloid leukemia. The starting material was PBMCs from the stem cell graft donor, obtained from the stem cell graft. The CDR3: CAWSQGRIVLTEAFF. The CDR3 coding sequence is TGTGCCTGGAGTCAGGGCAGGATAGTTTTGACTGAAGCTTTCTTT.